This T cell receptor beta chain was sequenced in a study of cytomegalovirus exposure and HLA in healthy donors. Study-wide points: More clonal expansion characterized HLA-associated TCR beta chains than equally common others in a later analysis. At a 0.05 false discovery rate, a later analysis found approximately 15,000 TCR beta sequences to be associated with HLA alleles.

The PCR was carried out with 60 Vbeta primers and 13 Jbeta primers. Clones were sequenced by immunoSEQ multiplex PCR, and TCRdb holds only the in-frame ones, with some missing. The table records approximately 150,000 clones, 77% of them present only once. Participants comprised healthy donors of bone marrow. About this clone: Its target is unknown.

Sequenced material: PBMCs. The TCR sequence derives from a female donor in good health and CMV-seronegative.

The CDR3 sequence: CASSRLDRKETQYF. The CDR3 DNA is TGTGCCAGCAGCCGCCTTGACAGGAAAGAGACCCAGTACTTC. The chain employs TRBV6-6 and TRBJ2-5, with D perhaps TRBD1 (6 bases). The CDR3 is 14 amino acids. The germline V gene has CDR1 MNHNY and CDR2 SVGAGI (reference sequence). Trimming stripped 6 bases from V and 3 bases from J, with 14 bases between.